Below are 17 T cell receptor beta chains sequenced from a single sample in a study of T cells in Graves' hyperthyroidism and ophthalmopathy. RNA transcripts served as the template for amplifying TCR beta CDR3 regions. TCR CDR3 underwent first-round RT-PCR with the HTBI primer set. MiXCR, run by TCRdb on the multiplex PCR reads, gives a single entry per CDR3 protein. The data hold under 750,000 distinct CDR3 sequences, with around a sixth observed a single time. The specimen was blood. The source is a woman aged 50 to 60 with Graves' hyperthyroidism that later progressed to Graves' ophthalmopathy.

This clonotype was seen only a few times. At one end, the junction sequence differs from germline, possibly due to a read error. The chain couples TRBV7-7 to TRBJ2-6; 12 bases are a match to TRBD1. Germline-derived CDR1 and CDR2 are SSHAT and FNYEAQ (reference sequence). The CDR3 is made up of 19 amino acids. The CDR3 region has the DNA TGTGCTAGCAGCTTAGCCCCGGGACAGGGGGCGGGAGGGGCCAACGTCCTGACTTTC. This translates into CASSLAPGQGAGGANVLTF.

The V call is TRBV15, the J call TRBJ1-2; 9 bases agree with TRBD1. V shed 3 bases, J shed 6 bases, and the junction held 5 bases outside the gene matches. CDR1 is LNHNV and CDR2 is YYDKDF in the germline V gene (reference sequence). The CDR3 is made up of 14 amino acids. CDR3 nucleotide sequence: TGTGCCACCAGCAGGGGGACAGGGCTCCATGGCTACACCTTC. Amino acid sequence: CATSRGTGLHGYTF. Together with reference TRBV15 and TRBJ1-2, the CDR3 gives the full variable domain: DAMVIQNPRYQVTQFGKPVTLSCSQTLNHNVMYWYQQKSSQAPKLLFHYYDKDFNNEADTPDNFQSRRPNTSFCFLDIRSPGLGDTAMYLCATSRGTGLHGYTFGSGTRLTVV.

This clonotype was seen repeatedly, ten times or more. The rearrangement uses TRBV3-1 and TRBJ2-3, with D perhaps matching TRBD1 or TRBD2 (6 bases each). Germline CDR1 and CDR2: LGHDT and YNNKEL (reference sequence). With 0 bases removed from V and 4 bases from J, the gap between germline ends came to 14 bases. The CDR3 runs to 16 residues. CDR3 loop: CASSQELGGPPDTQYF. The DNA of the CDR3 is TGTGCCAGCAGCCAAGAGTTGGGGGGCCCCCCAGATACGCAGTATTTT.

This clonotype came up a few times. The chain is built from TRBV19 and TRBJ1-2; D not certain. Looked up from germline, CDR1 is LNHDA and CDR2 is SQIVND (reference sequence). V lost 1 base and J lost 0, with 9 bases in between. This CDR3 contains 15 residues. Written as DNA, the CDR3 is TGTGCCAGTAGTATAGTGCAAACAGCTAACTATGGCTACACCTTC. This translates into CASSIVQTANYGYTF.

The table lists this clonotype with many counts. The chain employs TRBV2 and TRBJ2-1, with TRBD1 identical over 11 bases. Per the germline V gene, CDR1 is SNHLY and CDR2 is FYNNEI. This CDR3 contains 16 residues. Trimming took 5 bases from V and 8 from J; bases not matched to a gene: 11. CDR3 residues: CASSPKDRGHIYEQFF. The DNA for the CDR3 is TGTGCCAGCAGTCCGAAGGACAGGGGGCATATCTATGAGCAGTTCTTC.

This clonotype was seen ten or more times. The CDR3 DNA follows: TGTGCCAGCAAGCAGACAGAGAACACCGGGGAGCTGTTTTTT. The encoded protein is CASKQTENTGELFF. The V call is TRBV2, the J call TRBJ2-2; tentative D call: TRBD1 (5 bases). The CDR3 has 14 residues. CDR1 is SNHLY, CDR2 FYNNEI, per germline. Trimming shortened V by 7 bases and J by 1 base, and 10 bases separated the two germline ends.

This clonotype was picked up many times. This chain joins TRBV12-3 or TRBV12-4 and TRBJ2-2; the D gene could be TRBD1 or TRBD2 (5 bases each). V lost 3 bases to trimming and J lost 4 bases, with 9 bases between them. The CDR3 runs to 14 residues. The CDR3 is CASSFPGRTGELFF. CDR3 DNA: TGTGCCAGCAGTTTCCCGGGACGCACCGGGGAGCTGTTTTTT.

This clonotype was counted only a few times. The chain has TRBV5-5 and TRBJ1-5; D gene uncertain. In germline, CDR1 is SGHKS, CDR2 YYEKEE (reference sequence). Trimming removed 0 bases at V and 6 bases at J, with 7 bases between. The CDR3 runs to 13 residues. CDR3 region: CASSLEEIQPQHF. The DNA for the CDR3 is TGTGCCAGCAGCTTGGAAGAGATTCAGCCCCAGCATTTT. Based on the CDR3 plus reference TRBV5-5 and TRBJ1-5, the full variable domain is DAGVTQSPTHLIKTRGQQVTLRCSPISGHKSVSWYQQVLGQGPQFIFQYYEKEERGRGNFPDRFSARQFPNYSSELNVNALLLGDSALYLCASSLEEIQPQHFGDGTRLSIL.

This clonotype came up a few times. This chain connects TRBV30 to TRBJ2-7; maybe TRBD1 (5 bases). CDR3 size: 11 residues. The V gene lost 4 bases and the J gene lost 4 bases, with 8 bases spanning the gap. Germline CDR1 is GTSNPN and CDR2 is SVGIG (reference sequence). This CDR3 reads CAWTTGYEQYF. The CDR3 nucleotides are TGTGCCTGGACTACAGGTTACGAGCAGTACTTC. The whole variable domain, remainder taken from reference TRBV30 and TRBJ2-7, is SQTIHQWPATLVQPVGSPLSLECTVEGTSNPNLYWYRQAAGRGLQLLFYSVGIGQISSEVPQNLSASRPQDRQFILSSKKLLLSDSGFYLCAWTTGYEQYFGPGTRLTVT.

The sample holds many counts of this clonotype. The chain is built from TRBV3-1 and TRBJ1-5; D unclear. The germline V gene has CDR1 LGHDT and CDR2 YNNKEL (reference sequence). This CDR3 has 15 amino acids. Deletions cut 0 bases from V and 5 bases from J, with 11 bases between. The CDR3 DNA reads TGTGCCAGCAGCCAAGATTCGGCAGCTCATCAGCCCCAGCATTTT. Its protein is CASSQDSAAHQPQHF.

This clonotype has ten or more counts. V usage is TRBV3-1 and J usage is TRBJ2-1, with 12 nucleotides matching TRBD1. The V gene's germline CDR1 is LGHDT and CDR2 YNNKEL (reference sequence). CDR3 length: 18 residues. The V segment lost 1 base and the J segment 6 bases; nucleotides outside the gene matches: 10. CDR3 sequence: CASSQGTGTGGRANEQFF. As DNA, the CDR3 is TGTGCCAGCAGCCAAGGTACCGGGACAGGGGGCCGGGCCAATGAGCAGTTCTTC.

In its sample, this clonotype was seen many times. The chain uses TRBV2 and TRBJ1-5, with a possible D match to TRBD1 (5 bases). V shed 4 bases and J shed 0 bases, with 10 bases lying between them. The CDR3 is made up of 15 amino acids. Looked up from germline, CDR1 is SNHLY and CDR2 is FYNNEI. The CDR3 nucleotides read TGTGCCAGCAGTGGTCGGGGGGGTAGCAATCAGCCCCAGCATTTT. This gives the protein CASSGRGGSNQPQHF.

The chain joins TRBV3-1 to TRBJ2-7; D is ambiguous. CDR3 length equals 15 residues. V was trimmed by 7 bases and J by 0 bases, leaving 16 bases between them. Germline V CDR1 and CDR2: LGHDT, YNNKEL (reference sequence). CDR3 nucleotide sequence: TGTGCCAGCACCCATTCAGGACCGACCTCCTACGAGCAGTACTTC. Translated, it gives CASTHSGPTSYEQYF.

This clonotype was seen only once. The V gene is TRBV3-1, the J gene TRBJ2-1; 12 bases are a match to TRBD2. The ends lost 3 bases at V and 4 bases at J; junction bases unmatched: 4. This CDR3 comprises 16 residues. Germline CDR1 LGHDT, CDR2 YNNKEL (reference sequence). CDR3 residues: CASSHLGLAGYNEQFF. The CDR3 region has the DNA TGTGCCAGCAGCCACCTAGGACTAGCGGGGTACAATGAGCAGTTCTTC.

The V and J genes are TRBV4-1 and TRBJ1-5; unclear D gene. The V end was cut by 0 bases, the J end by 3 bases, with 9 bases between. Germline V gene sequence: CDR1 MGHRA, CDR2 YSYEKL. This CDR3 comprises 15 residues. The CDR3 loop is CASSQDHPYNQPQHF. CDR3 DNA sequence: TGCGCCAGCAGCCAAGACCATCCATACAATCAGCCCCAGCATTTT.

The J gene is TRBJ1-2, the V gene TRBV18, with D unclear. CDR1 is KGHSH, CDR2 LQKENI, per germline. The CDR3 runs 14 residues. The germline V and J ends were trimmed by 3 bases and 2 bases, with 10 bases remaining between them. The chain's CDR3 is CASSPSGSNYGYTF. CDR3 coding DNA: TGTGCCAGCTCACCCAGTGGCAGCAACTATGGCTACACCTTC.

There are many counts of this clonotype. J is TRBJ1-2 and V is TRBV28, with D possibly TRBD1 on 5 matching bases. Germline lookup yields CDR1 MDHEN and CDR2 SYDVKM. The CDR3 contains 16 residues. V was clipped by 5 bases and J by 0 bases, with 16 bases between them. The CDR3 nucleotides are TGTGCCAGCAGTCCTCCGGGACGGACGACTAACTATGGCTACACCTTC. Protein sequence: CASSPPGRTTNYGYTF.